This TCR beta chain was sequenced during a study of T cell responses to AZD1222 COVID-19 vaccine. Findings of the study overall: The donors showed a predominance of white British ancestry and of females, with possible underestimation of clonal diversity.

TCRdb's table, derived via immunoSEQ multiplex PCR, lists solely in-frame clones and lacks some. The sample carries approximately 97,000 clones, roughly nine tenths recorded once. On this clone itself: The antigen is undetermined.

Sequenced material: peripheral blood, taken on day 0 of AZD1222 vaccination. This receptor was identified in an adult in good health.

The CDR3 spells CASKTGEKLFF. Written as DNA, the CDR3 is TGTGCCAGTAAGACAGGTGAAAAACTGTTTTTT. This chain uses TRBV19 with TRBJ1-4; weak D call: TRBD1 (6 bases). Germline assignment: CDR1 LNHDA and CDR2 SQIVND (reference sequence). The CDR3 sequence is 11 residues long. Trimming cost V 7 bases and J 7 bases, with 7 bases left between them.